This T cell receptor beta chain was sequenced in a study of blood T cell repertoires in COVID-19 (dated by TCRdb to 2020 to 2022). Notes on the research overall: Collaborator samples came from the United States, Italy and Spain and covered acute and convalescent phases of COVID-19. The material from the prospective study consisted of cDNA or gDNA derived from T cells, B-cell-depleted T cells, or PBMCs. Subjects who had been exposed to COVID-19, were actively infected with it, or had recovered from it provided the deeply sampled blood TCRbeta repertoires that made up the dataset. The repertoires were made available in a free public database intended to serve as a resource for research on the immune response to SARS-CoV-2. Samples came from the ongoing ImmuneRACE study (first 160 participants) plus 1,254 subjects from 6 global collaborators. Sample metadata almost always included a de-identified subject ID, COVID-19 status, age in years and sex. Where available, HLA class I and class II types were obtained from metadata supplied by the sample provider rather than from assay-based typing. Here is what the overall study found, with its caveats: How much clinical and demographic metadata was included differed by source and by participant, and the metadata was provided uncurated.

Trimming leaves V shorter by 4 bases and J shorter by 2 bases, with the junction holding 4 bases beyond the gene matches. The germline V gene provides CDR1 SGHTA and CDR2 FQGNSA. CDR3 length: 14 amino acids, cysteine to phenylalanine. The read is trimmed to its CDR3 DNA, 42 bases read in frame from base 1. The immunoSEQ Assay, a bias-controlled multiplex PCR, was used to amplify TCRbeta CDR3 regions from genomic DNA. The authors processed their data as follows. Nucleated cell counts per sample were estimated from amplification of reference gene primers within the assay. To quantify the absolute abundance of each unique TCRbeta CDR3 rearrangement, sequence reads were collapsed and filtered. For each sample, productive Simpson clonality was calculated by taking the square root of Simpson's diversity index across productive rearrangements. Held by TCRdb, this immuneACCESS table contains in-frame sequences only and omits some clones. Under half of the omission traces to an unresolved V gene where checked; the cause of the rest is unknown. D and trimming come from the DNA, and the V and J calls and clone size come from that table. The sample contains 310,000 or so clones, roughly 90% of them found a single time. The ten largest clonotypes hold roughly 6.5% of the sample.

A remark on this clone: Its specific antigen is unknown. Base qualities are not provided; no much larger clone lies one nucleotide away.

A second Seattle source provided samples from volunteer blood donors who had recovered from COVID-19. The collaborating institutions used their own protocols to collect whole blood in K2EDTA tubes. Collaborator samples were shipped for TCRbeta analysis as frozen whole blood, isolated PBMCs, or DNA extracted from either sample type. Sequencing used peripheral blood. The receptor's source is a man in his late teens or twenties who had recovered from COVID-19. The chain joins TRBV7-2 to TRBJ2-7, and 8 junctional nucleotides match TRBD1. The CDR3 in this case is CASSSQGGAYEQYF. The nucleotide sequence reads as follows: TGTGCCAGCAGCTCACAGGGGGGAGCCTACGAGCAGTACTTC.